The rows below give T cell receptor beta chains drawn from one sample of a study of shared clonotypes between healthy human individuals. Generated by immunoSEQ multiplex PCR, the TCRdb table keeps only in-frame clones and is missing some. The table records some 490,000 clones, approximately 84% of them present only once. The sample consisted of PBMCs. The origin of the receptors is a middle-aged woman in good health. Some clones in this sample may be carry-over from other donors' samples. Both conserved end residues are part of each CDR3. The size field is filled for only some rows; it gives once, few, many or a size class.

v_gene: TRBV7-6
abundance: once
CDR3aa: CASSKTGSTEAFF

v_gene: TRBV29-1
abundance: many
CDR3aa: CSAGTGEPYEQYF

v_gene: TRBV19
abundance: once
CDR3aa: CASSIVRGQETQYF

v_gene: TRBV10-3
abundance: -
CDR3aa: CAIRGRDGEKLFF

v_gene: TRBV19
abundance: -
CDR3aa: CASKTINEKLFF

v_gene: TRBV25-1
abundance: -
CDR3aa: CASSEAYGSPLHF

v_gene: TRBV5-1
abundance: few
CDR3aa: CASSLNSDRGGYGYTF

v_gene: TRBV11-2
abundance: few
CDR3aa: CASSPPPGETRYNEQFF

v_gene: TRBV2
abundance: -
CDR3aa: CASSVGGYNTGELFF

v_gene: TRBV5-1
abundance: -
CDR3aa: CASSLRQGLGYEQYF

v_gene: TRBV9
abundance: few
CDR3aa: CASSVESGRADTQYF

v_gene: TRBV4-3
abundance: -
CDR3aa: CASSQDMTIGETQYF

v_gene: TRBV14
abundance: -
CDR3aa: CASSPGGGSIYEQYF

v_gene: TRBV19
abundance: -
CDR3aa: CASSNTPGPPYEQYF

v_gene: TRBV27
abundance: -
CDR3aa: CASSQQGFGYTF

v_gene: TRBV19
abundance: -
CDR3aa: CASSISVSGAYEQYF

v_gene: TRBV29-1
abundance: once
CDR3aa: CSVDGQGVNYGYTF

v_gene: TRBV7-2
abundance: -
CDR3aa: CASSLSPWEQYF

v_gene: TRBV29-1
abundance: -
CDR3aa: CSAGPSENIQYF

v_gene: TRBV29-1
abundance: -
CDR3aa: CSVRGLQGRNEQFF